A single sample gave rise to the 19 T cell receptor beta chains below, sequenced in a study of OX40 agonist ivuxolimab in advanced cancers. Data came from immunoSEQ multiplex PCR; TCRdb stores just in-frame clones and leaves some out. The sample includes tens of thousands of clones, 70% to 90% of them seen just once. Sample: CD4+ or CD8+ T cells sorted from blood, taken in a trial of the OX40 agonist ivuxolimab. Receptors originate from an adult with an advanced solid tumor such as melanoma, head and neck, liver or kidney cancer.

V usage is TRBV28 and J usage is TRBJ2-7, with 11 bases fitting TRBD2. There are 14 residues in the CDR3. Germline V gene lookup returns CDR1 MDHEN and CDR2 SYDVKM. V dropped 5 bases and J dropped 3; count of bases not matched to a gene: 3. CDR3 sequence: CASSPGTSGYEQYV. The CDR3 DNA follows: TGTGCCAGCAGTCCCGGGACTAGCGGCTACGAGCAGTACGTC.

This chain links TRBV29-1 with TRBJ2-3; 7 bases map to TRBD1. CDR1 and CDR2 (germline): SQVTM, ANQGSEA. The CDR3 covers 14 residues. V shed 2 bases, J shed 4 bases, and the junction held 6 bases outside the gene matches. CDR3 nucleotide sequence: TGCAGCGTTGAAATAAACAGGGGCCCAGATACGCAGTATTTT. Translating gives CSVEINRGPDTQYF.

The chain combines TRBV19 with TRBJ1-2; 7 bases align to TRBD1. This CDR3 comprises 13 residues. V gave up 7 bases and J gave up 3 bases; unmatched junction bases: 5. Germline values: CDR1 LNHDA, CDR2 SQIVND (reference sequence). The CDR3 region is CASTIQGDYGYTF. In DNA form, the CDR3 reads TGTGCCAGTACTATCCAGGGGGACTATGGCTACACCTTC.

This chain joins TRBV28 and TRBJ1-5; D gene unclear. Germline assignment: CDR1 MDHEN and CDR2 SYDVKM. The length of the CDR3 is 13 residues. V was cut by 2 bases and J by 7 bases, with 9 bases left in between. CDR3 nucleotide sequence: TGTGCCAGCAGTTTAAAGGCGGGGCAGCCCCAGCATTTT. This codes for CASSLKAGQPQHF.

J is TRBJ2-4 and V is TRBV11-3; D might be TRBD1 (6 bases). V was pared by 2 bases and J by 1 base, with 15 bases between. The germline gives CDR1 SGHNT, CDR2 YENEEA. The CDR3 contains 17 residues. Here the CDR3 DNA reads TGTGCCAGCAGCTTAAGCAACCCAGGGGTTGCCAAAAACATTCAGTACTTC. Translated: CASSLSNPGVAKNIQYF.

This clone was seen a single time. This chain links TRBV27 with TRBJ2-1; TRBD2 matches at 15 bases. The V segment lost 5 bases and the J segment 5 bases; nucleotides outside the gene matches: 7. This CDR3 contains 17 residues. Germline V gene data show CDR1 as MNHEY and CDR2 as SMNVEV (reference sequence). CDR3 region: CASSTRTSGGANNEQFF. The CDR3 nucleotides are TGTGCCAGCAGTACCAGGACTAGCGGGGGGGCTAACAATGAGCAGTTCTTC.

This clone has a handful of counts. This chain uses TRBV2 with TRBJ1-6, with 7 positions matching TRBD1. The CDR3 length is 14 residues. The V gene end was trimmed by 6 bases and the J gene end by 4 bases; junction bases not matched to a gene: 3. Looked up from germline, CDR1 is SNHLY and CDR2 is FYNNEI. CDR3 sequence: CASSRDRYNSPLHF. The CDR3, as DNA: TGTGCCAGCAGCCGGGACAGATATAATTCACCCCTCCACTTT.

A single count supports this clone. The V and J genes are TRBV7-9 and TRBJ1-5; D unclear. This CDR3 is 15 amino acids long. V lost 3 bases and J 4 bases, leaving 13 bases between the germline ends. CDR1 is SEHNR and CDR2 is FQNEAQ in the germline V gene (reference sequence). In nucleotides, the CDR3 is TGTGCCAGCAGCTTGGTTTCAGGTGGTAATCAGCCCCAGCATTTT. Translating gives CASSLVSGGNQPQHF.

The J gene is TRBJ2-5, the V gene TRBV5-1, with no clear D. The last part of the DNA fits TRBJ2-7 better; the J call may be wrong. Germline V gives CDR1 SGHRS, CDR2 YFSETQ. This CDR3 spans 11 amino acids. The CDR3 is CASSSAYEQYF. The CDR3 region has the DNA TGCGCCAGCAGCTCCGCCTACGAGCAGTACTTC.

This chain links TRBV11-3 with TRBJ2-1, with TRBD2 identical over 14 bases. The J segment lost 0 bases and the V segment lost 5 bases, leaving 9 bases of the junction unmatched. Germline-derived CDR1 and CDR2 are SGHNT and YENEEA. This CDR3 is 19 amino acids long. The CDR3 nucleotides read TGTGCCAGCAGCCCCTGGACTAGCGGGGGGTCGAGCTCCTACAATGAGCAGTTCTTC. Translating it yields CASSPWTSGGSSSYNEQFF.

This chain connects TRBV2 to TRBJ2-1; 9 nucleotides align to TRBD2. The length of the CDR3 is 15 residues. Germline V gene lookup returns CDR1 SNHLY and CDR2 FYNNEI. Trimming at V came to 6 bases and at J to 7 bases, leaving 10 bases not matched to a gene. CDR3 DNA sequence: TGTGCCAGCAGAGGTCTAGCGGGGCGGGTTAATGAGCAGTTCTTC. Protein: CASRGLAGRVNEQFF.

The chain combines TRBV11-2 with TRBJ1-1, with 8 positions matching TRBD1. Trimming removed 0 bases from V and 2 bases from J; junction bases left unmatched: 2. Germline CDR1 is SGHAT and CDR2 is FQNNGV. The CDR3 totals 15 residues. DNA for the CDR3: TGTGCCAGCAGCTTAGAAGGGACAGGAAACACTGAAGCTTTCTTT. Protein sequence: CASSLEGTGNTEAFF. The entire variable domain, with the rest obtained from reference TRBV11-2 and TRBJ1-1, is as follows: EAGVAQSPRYKIIEKRQSVAFWCNPISGHATLYWYQQILGQGPKLLIQFQNNGVVDDSQLPKDRFSAERLKGVDSTLKIQPAKLEDSAVYLCASSLEGTGNTEAFFGQGTRLTVV.

The chain carries TRBV5-1 and TRBJ1-2, with 7 bases fitting TRBD1. The length of the CDR3 is 13 residues. Germline V CDR1 and CDR2: SGHRS, YFSETQ. With 7 bases clipped from V and 6 bases from J, the junction kept 9 bases outside the gene matches. For the CDR3, the DNA is TGCGCCAGCTCCCCGGACAGGCCCCATGGCTACACCTTC. Translating it yields CASSPDRPHGYTF. The variable domain in full, with the rest retrieved from reference TRBV5-1 and TRBJ1-2, is KAGVTQTPRYLIKTRGQQVTLSCSPISGHRSVSWYQQTPGQGLQFLFEYFSETQRNKGNFPGRFSGRQFSNSRSEMNVSTLELGDSALYLCASSPDRPHGYTFGSGTRLTVV.

The V and J genes are TRBV28 and TRBJ2-1; the match to TRBD1 covers 7 bases. V was clipped by 4 bases and J by 7 bases; unmatched bases: 4. Germline V lookup: CDR1 MDHEN, CDR2 SYDVKM. There are 13 residues in the CDR3. CDR3 residues: CASSSTGSNEQFF. DNA for the CDR3: TGTGCCAGCAGTTCGACAGGGAGTAATGAGCAGTTCTTC.

This chain links TRBV19 with TRBJ2-7; no reliable D call. The CDR3 is 14 residues long. Germline-derived CDR1 and CDR2 are LNHDA and SQIVND (reference sequence). V lost 3 bases and J 2 bases, leaving 11 bases between the germline ends. The CDR3 spells CASSIQIAPYEQYF. The DNA for the CDR3 is TGTGCCAGTAGTATCCAAATAGCCCCCTACGAGCAGTACTTC.

The rearrangement joins TRBV4-2 to TRBJ2-5; a possible D gene is TRBD1 (5 bases). V lost 1 base and J 5 bases, leaving 8 bases between the germline ends. The germline V gene encodes CDR1 LGHNA and CDR2 YNFKEQ. The CDR3 loop spans 13 amino acids. The CDR3 nucleotides are TGTGCCAGCAGCCAAGGACAGTGGGAGACCCAGTACTTC. Translation gives CASSQGQWETQYF.

The chain joins TRBV10-1 to TRBJ1-5, with 10 positions matching TRBD1. The V and J ends lost 3 bases and 4 bases, in that order; junction bases with no gene match: 3. The CDR3 consists of 15 residues. Germline V CDR1 and CDR2: WNHNN, SYGVQD (reference sequence). CDR3 loop: CASSERTGGNQPQHF. The CDR3 DNA reads TGCGCCAGCAGTGAACGGACAGGGGGAAATCAGCCCCAGCATTTT.

The chain recombines TRBV5-1 with TRBJ1-6; D possibly corresponds to TRBD1 (6 bases). The CDR3 covers 17 residues. Germline CDR1 is SGHRS and CDR2 is YFSETQ. Trimming took 3 bases from V and 6 from J, leaving 19 bases between them. The CDR3 nucleotides are TGCGCCAGCAGCTCGCGGACCACCGGGACATCTAATTCACCCCTCCACTTT. Translating gives CASSSRTTGTSNSPLHF.

This chain uses TRBV4-3 with TRBJ2-7, with a possible D match to TRBD2 (5 bases). Between the trimmed V and J ends, which lost 0 bases and 4 bases, there was a span of 13 bases. Germline V gene data show CDR1 as LGHNA and CDR2 as YSLEER. There are 15 residues in the CDR3. The CDR3 DNA reads TGCGCCAGCAGCCAAGATAAGACTATAGGGTACGAGCAGTACTTC. Protein sequence: CASSQDKTIGYEQYF.